The 14 T cell receptor beta chains in this list originate from one sample, sequenced in a study of OX40 agonist ivuxolimab in advanced cancers. Repertoires were generated with immunoSEQ multiplex PCR, while TCRdb's copy carries only in-frame clones and drops some. The repertoire holds roughly 73,000 clones, with around nine tenths as singletons. This specimen consisted of CD4+ or CD8+ T cells sorted from blood, obtained in a trial of the OX40 agonist ivuxolimab. The receptors come from an adult with an advanced solid tumor such as melanoma, head and neck, liver or kidney cancer.

V gene TRBV6-6 combines with J gene TRBJ2-1, with 9 bases lining up with TRBD1. Germline V lookup: CDR1 MNHNY, CDR2 SVGAGI (reference sequence). This CDR3 contains 16 residues. V shed 6 bases and J 2 bases; nucleotides not matched to a gene: 8. CDR3 DNA: TGTGCCAGCAGCCTTCCGGACAGGGGAACCTACAATGAGCAGTTCTTC. It encodes CASSLPDRGTYNEQFF.

V and J are TRBV4-2 and TRBJ1-2, with 7 bases aligning to TRBD1. Germline V gene lookup returns CDR1 LGHNA and CDR2 YNFKEQ. The CDR3 extends over 15 amino acids. V gave up 1 base and J gave up 4 bases; unmatched junction bases: 6. The CDR3 coding sequence is TGTGCCAGCAGCCAAGTACCGGGACAGCCCTATGGCTACACCTTC. Protein product: CASSQVPGQPYGYTF.

The chain recombines TRBV7-9 with TRBJ1-1, with TRBD1 as a possible D gene (5 bases). CDR3 length: 13 amino acids. Between the trimmed V and J ends, which lost 6 bases and 1 base, there was a span of 9 bases. Per germline, CDR1 SEHNR and CDR2 FQNEAQ (reference sequence). CDR3 sequence (DNA): TGTGCCAGCAGTTCCACAGGGAACACTGAAGCTTTCTTT. Translation: CASSSTGNTEAFF.

The chain combines TRBV6-1 with TRBJ2-2; the D is unclear. The CDR3 extends over 14 amino acids. Deletions cut 7 bases from V and 2 bases from J, with 11 bases between. Germline V lookup: CDR1 MNHNS, CDR2 SASEGT. CDR3 in amino acids: CASTRPSNTGELFF. DNA for the CDR3: TGTGCCAGCACCCGACCATCTAACACCGGGGAGCTGTTTTTT.

The gene calls are TRBV7-8 and TRBJ1-3; a possible D gene is TRBD1 (5 bases). This CDR3 contains 16 residues. V lost 2 bases and J 0 bases, leaving 11 bases between the germline ends. Germline CDR1 and CDR2: SGHVS and FQNEAQ. The CDR3 loop reads CASSLYRLVSGNTIYF. CDR3 nucleotide sequence: TGTGCCAGCAGCTTATACAGGCTCGTCTCTGGAAACACCATATATTTT.

The chain combines TRBV5-1 with TRBJ2-5; D is perhaps TRBD2 (6 bases). From germline, CDR1 is SGHRS and CDR2 YFSETQ. The V and J ends lost 2 bases and 1 base respectively, with 18 bases between them. The CDR3 covers 17 residues. CDR3 sequence: CASSFPRGAFTQETQYF. CDR3 bases: TGCGCCAGCAGCTTCCCCCGCGGGGCCTTCACCCAAGAGACCCAGTACTTC.

The genes are TRBV28 and TRBJ1-2, with D possibly being TRBD1 (6 bases). Trimming pared 10 bases from V and 2 bases from J, leaving 14 bases between. Germline V gene data show CDR1 as MDHEN and CDR2 as SYDVKM. This CDR3 has 13 amino acids. In DNA form, the CDR3 reads TGTGCCATCAACAAGGGGGACAACTATGGCTACACCTTC. Translation: CAINKGDNYGYTF.

The chain uses TRBV28 and TRBJ1-1; possibly TRBD1 for D (6 bases). The CDR3 is made up of 14 amino acids. The germline V gene has CDR1 MDHEN and CDR2 SYDVKM. Trimming shortened V by 6 bases and J by 3 bases, and 14 bases separated the two germline ends. DNA for the CDR3: TGTGCCAGCAGACCAGGGGATAGGTACACTGAAGCTTTCTTT. It is translated as CASRPGDRYTEAFF.

This sequence joins TRBV5-1 and TRBJ2-1; 7 bases are a match to TRBD1. Germline CDR1 and CDR2: SGHRS and YFSETQ. V gave up 4 bases and J gave up 7 bases; unmatched junction bases: 11. This CDR3 is 15 amino acids long. CDR3 protein: CASSDSGQVENEQFF. As DNA, the CDR3 is TGCGCCAGCAGCGACTCAGGACAGGTGGAGAATGAGCAGTTCTTC.

This chain connects TRBV27 to TRBJ2-3; 10 bases match TRBD1. This CDR3 contains 16 residues. Germline trimming cut 10 bases from V and 1 base from J; bases unmatched to any gene: 11. CDR1 and CDR2 (germline): MNHEY, SMNVEV (reference sequence). The CDR3 protein is CATNPETGGGTDTQYF. The CDR3 DNA reads as TGTGCCACCAACCCGGAGACAGGGGGCGGCACAGATACGCAGTATTTT.

V gene TRBV29-1 combines with J gene TRBJ2-7, with 11 positions matching TRBD1. The CDR3 consists of 14 residues. The germline V gene encodes CDR1 SQVTM and CDR2 ANQGSEA. V gave up 1 base and J gave up 3 bases; unmatched junction bases: 2. CDR3 nucleotide sequence: TGCAGCGTTGAAGGGGGACAGGGGGGCTACGAGCAGTACTTC. This sequence encodes CSVEGGQGGYEQYF.

This clone has just a few counts. The V call is TRBV5-4, the J call TRBJ2-3; 10 bases agree with TRBD2. The CDR3 has 15 residues. From germline, CDR1 is SGHNT and CDR2 YYREEE (reference sequence). Trimming at V came to 4 bases and at J to 6 bases, leaving 8 bases not matched to a gene. CDR3 coding DNA: TGTGCCAGCAGCGGGGTAGCGGGAGGTTGGGATACGCAGTATTTT. Its translation is CASSGVAGGWDTQYF.

The gene calls are TRBV5-1 and TRBJ2-2; no definite D call. This CDR3 has 16 residues. Trimming cost V 0 bases and J 1 base, with 10 bases left between them. In germline, CDR1 is SGHRS, CDR2 YFSETQ. CDR3 coding DNA: TGCGCCAGCAGCTTGGATAGACGGCAGAACACCGGGGAGCTGTTTTTT. Its protein product is CASSLDRRQNTGELFF.

The rearrangement links TRBV30 to TRBJ2-6; no clear D. The CDR3 sequence is 13 residues long. Germline CDR1 GTSNPN, CDR2 SVGIG (reference sequence). Trimming cost V 4 bases and J 3 bases, with 7 bases left between them. The CDR3 DNA reads TGTGCCTGGAAAGGCTTTGGGGCCAACGTCCTGACTTTC. Amino acids: CAWKGFGANVLTF.